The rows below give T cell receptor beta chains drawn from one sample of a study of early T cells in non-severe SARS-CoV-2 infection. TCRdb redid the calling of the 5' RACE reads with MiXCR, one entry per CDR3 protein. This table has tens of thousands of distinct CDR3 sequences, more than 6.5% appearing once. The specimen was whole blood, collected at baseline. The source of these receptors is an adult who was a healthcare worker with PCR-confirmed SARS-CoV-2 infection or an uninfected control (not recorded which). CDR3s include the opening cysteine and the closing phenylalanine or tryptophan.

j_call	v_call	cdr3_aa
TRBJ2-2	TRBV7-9	CASSEVRTGELFF
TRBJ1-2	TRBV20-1	CSARSDRGSPYGYTF
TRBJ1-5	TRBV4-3	CAQIIRQVNQPQHF
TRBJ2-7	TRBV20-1	CSALQGGFSYEQYF
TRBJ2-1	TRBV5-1	CASSLDSGGVEQFF
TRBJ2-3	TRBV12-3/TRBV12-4	CASSFDNPSTDTQYF
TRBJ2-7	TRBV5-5	CASSQGQVNYEQYF
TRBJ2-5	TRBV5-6	CASSLSGTTETQYF
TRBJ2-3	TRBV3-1	CASSQARLLYTDTQYF
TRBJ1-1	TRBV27	CASRLNTEAFF
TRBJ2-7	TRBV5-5	CASSLAGGGRYEQYF
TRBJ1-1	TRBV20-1	CSARDLVGGTEAFF
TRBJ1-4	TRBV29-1	CSGTGAYNEKLFF
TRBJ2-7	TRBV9	CASSVGAGGHYEQYF
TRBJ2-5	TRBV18	CASSPGQGETQYF
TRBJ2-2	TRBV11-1	CASSRRQGGSTGELFF
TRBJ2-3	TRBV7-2	CASSLQLVADTQYF
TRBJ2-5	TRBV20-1	CSADKTGEETQYF
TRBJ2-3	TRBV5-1	CASSFTGGTDTQYF
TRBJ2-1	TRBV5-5	CASSFLSTWEQFF
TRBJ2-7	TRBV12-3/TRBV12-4	CASSPGRGRTYEQYF
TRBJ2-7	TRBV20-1	CSASPDSAYEQYF
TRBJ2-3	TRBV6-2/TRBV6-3	CASIRDFTDTQYF
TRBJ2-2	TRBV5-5	CASTPRWVTGELFF
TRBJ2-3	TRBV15	CATSSGSTDTQYF
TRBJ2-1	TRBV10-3	CAISVLASNNEQFF
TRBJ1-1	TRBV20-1	CSARSDSNTEAFF
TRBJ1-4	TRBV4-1	CASRDGKLFF
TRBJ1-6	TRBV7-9	CASDLSSYNSPLHF
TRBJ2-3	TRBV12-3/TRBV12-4	CASSYPDTQYF
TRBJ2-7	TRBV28	CASSPPFGQGYEQYF
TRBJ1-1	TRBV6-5	CASSYMGRTEAFF
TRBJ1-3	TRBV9	CASSASGVSGNTIYF
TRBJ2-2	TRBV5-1	CASRPPGTGDTGELFF
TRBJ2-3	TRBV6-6	CASSYPLSSGGRTDTQYF
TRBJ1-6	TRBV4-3	CASSTRAENSPLHF
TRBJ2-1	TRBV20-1	CSAKTRAYNEQFF